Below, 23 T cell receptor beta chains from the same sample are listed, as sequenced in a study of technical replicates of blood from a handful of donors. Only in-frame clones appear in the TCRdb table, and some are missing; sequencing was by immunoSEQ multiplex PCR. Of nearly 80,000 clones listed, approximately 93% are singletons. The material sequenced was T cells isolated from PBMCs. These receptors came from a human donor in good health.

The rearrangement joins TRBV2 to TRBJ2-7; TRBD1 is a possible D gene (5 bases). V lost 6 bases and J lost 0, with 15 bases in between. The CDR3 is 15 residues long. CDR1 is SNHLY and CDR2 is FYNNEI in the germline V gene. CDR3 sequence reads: CASRNRSAASYEQYF. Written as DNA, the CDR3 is TGTGCCAGCAGAAACAGGTCCGCGGCCTCCTACGAGCAGTACTTC.

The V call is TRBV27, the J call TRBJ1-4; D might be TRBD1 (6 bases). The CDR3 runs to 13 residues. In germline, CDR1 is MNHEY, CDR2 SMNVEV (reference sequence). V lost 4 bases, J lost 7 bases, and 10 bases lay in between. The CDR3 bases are TGTGCCAGCAGTTGGACAGCCTCTGAAAAACTGTTTTTT. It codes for CASSWTASEKLFF. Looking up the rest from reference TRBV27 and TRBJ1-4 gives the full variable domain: EAQVTQNPRYLITVTGKKLTVTCSQNMNHEYMSWYRQDPGLGLRQIYYSMNVEVTDKGDVPEGYKVSRKEKRNFPLILESPSPNQTSLYFCASSWTASEKLFFGSGTQLSVL.

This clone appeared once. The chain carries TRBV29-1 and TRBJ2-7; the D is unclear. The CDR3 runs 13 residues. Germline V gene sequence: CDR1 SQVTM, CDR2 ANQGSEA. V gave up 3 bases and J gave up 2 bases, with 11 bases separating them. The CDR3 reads CSVETKRPYEQYF. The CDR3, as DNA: TGCAGCGTTGAGACAAAAAGGCCCTACGAGCAGTACTTC.

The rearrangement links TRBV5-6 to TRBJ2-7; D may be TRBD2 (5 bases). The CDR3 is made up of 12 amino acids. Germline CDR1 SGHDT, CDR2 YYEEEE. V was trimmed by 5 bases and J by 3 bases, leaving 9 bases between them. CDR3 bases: TGTGCCAGCAGTTCGGGGTTCTACGAGCAGTACTTC. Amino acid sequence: CASSSGFYEQYF.

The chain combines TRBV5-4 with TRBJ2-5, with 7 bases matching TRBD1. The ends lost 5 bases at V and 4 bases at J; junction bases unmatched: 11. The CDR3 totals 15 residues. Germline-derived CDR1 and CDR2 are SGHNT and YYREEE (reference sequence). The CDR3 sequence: CASSRNQGGRETQYF. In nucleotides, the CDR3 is TGTGCCAGCAGTAGAAACCAAGGGGGCCGAGAGACCCAGTACTTC.

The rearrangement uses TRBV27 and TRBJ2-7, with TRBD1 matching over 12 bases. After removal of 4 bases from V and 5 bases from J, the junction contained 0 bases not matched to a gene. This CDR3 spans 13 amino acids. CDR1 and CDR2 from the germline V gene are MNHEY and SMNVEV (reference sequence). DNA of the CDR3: TGTGCCAGCAGTTGGGACAGGGGGCACGAGCAGTACTTC. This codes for CASSWDRGHEQYF.

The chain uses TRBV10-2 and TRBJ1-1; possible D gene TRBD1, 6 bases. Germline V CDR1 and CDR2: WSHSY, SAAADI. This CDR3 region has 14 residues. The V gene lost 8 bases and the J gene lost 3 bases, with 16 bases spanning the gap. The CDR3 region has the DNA TGCGCCAGCGATGATAGTCAGGGGTACACTGAAGCTTTCTTT. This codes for CASDDSQGYTEAFF.

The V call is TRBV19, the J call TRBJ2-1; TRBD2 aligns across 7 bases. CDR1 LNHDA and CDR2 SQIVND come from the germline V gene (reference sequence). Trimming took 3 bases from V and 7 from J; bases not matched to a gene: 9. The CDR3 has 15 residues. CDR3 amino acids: CASSMGGRVINEQFF. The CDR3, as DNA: TGTGCCAGTAGTATGGGGGGGAGAGTTATAAATGAGCAGTTCTTC.

The CDR3 DNA follows: TGCAGCGCGGTCGGGGTCAGCGGTTTACCCTCCTACGAGCAGTACTTC. This translates into CSAVGVSGLPSYEQYF. This rearrangement joins TRBV29-1 to TRBJ2-7, with D maybe TRBD2 (5 bases). This CDR3 region has 16 residues. The V gene's germline CDR1 is SQVTM and CDR2 ANQGSEA. Trimming pared 7 bases from V and 0 bases from J, leaving 22 bases between.

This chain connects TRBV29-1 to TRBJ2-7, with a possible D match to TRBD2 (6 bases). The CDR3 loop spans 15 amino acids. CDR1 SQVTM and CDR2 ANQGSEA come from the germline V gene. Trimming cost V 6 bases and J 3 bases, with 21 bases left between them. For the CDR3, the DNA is TGCAGCGTCCGAAACCGGGACTCCGAATTCTACGAGCAGTACTTC. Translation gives CSVRNRDSEFYEQYF.

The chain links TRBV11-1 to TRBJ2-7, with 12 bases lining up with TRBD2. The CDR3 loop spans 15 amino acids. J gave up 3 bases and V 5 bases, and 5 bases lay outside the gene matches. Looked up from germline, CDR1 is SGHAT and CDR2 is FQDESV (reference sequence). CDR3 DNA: TGTGCCAGCAGCGCTCGGACTAGCGGGAACTACGAGCAGTACTTC. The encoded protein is CASSARTSGNYEQYF. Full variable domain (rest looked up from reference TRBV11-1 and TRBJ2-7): EAEVAQSPRYKITEKSQAVAFWCDPISGHATLYWYRQILGQGPELLVQFQDESVVDDSQLPKDRFSAERLKGVDSTLKIQPAELGDSAMYLCASSARTSGNYEQYFGPGTRLTVT.

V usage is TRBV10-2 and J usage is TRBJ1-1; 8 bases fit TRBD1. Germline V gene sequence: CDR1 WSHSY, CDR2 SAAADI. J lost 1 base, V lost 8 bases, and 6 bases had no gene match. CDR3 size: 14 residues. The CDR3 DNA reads TGCGCCAGCTCGCTTGGGACAGGGAACACTGAAGCTTTCTTT. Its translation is CASSLGTGNTEAFF.

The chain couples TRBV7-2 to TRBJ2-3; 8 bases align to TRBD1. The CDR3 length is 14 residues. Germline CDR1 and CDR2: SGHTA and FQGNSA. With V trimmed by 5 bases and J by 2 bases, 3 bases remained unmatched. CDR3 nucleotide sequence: TGTGCCAGCAGCCGGACAGGGCTCACAGATACGCAGTATTTT. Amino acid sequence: CASSRTGLTDTQYF.

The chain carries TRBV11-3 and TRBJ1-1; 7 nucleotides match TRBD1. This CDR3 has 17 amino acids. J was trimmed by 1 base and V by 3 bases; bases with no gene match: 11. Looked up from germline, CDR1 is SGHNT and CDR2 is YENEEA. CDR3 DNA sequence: TGTGCCAGCAGCTTCCAGGGACAGCTTTTCGGGAACACTGAAGCTTTCTTT. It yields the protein CASSFQGQLFGNTEAFF.

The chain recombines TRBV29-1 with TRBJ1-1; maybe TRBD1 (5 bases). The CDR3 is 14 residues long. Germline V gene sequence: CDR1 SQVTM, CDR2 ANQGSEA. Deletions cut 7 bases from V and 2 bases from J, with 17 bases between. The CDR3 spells CSAYLGGANTEAFF. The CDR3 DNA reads TGCAGCGCCTACTTGGGGGGAGCCAACACTGAAGCTTTCTTT.

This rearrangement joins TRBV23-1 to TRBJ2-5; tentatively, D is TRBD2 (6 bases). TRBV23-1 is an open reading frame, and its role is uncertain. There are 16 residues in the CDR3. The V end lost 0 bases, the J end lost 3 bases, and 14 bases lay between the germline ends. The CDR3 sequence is CASSQSEGRREETQYF. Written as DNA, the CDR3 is TGCGCCAGCAGTCAATCGGAGGGGAGGAGGGAAGAGACCCAGTACTTC.

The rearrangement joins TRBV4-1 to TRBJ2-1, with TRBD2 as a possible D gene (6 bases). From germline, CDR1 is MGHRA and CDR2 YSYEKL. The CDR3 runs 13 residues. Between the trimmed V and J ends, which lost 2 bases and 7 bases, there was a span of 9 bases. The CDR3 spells CASSQRLENEQFF. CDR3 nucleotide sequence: TGCGCCAGCAGCCAACGACTAGAAAATGAGCAGTTCTTC.

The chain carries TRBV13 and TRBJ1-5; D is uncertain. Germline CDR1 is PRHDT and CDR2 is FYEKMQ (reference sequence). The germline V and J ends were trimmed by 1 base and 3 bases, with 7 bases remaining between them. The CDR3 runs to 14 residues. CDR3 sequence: CASSLAGYNQPQHF. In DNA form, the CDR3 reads TGTGCCAGCAGCTTAGCCGGGTACAATCAGCCCCAGCATTTT.

The CDR3 DNA reads as TGTGCCAGCAGCCCGACACTCGCCCCAACTAATGAAAAACTGTTTTTT. Its translation: CASSPTLAPTNEKLFF. The chain recombines TRBV9 with TRBJ1-4; unclear D gene. The germline V and J ends were trimmed by 4 bases and 0 bases, with 13 bases remaining between them. Germline CDR1 and CDR2: SGDLS and YYNGEE. The CDR3 contains 16 residues.

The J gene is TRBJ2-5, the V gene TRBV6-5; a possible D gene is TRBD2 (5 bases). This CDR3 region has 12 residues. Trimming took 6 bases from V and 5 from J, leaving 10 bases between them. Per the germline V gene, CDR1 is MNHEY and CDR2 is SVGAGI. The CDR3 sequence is CASRRAGETQYF. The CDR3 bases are TGTGCCAGCAGGAGGGCCGGGGAGACCCAGTACTTC.

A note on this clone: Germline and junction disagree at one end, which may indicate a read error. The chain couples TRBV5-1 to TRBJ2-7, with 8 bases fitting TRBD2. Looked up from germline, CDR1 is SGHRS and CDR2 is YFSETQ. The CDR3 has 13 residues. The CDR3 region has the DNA TGCGCCAGCAGTTTGGTTAGCGGGACCGCTCAGTACTTC. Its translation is CASSLVSGTAQYF.

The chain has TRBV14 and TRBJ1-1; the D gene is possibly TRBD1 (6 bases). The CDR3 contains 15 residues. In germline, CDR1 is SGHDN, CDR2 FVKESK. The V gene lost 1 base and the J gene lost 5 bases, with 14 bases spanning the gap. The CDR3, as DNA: TGTGCCAGCAGCCAAGGGACAGAAAGGTGGACTGAAGCTTTCTTT. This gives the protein CASSQGTERWTEAFF.

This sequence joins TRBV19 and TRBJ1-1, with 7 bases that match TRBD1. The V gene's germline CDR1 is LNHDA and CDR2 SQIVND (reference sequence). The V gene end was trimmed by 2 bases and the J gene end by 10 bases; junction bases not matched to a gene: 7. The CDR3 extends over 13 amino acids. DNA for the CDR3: TGTGCCAGTAGTATATTGGAGGGGGCCCGAGCTTTCTTT. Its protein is CASSILEGARAFF.